These 12 T cell receptor beta chains were sequenced from one sample in a study of blood T cell repertoires in COVID-19. Assay used: immunoSEQ multiplex PCR; TCRdb lists only in-frame clones, some missing. Altogether roughly 180,000 clones are present, 76% being singletons, with the ten largest covering roughly 8.7%. The specimen was peripheral blood. These receptors all come from a woman aged 45 to 65 with active or convalescent COVID-19.

This rearrangement joins TRBV5-1 to TRBJ2-3, with D possibly being TRBD1 (5 bases). The CDR3 is made up of 17 amino acids. Trimming took 5 bases from V and 0 from J, leaving 19 bases between them. Per germline, CDR1 SGHRS and CDR2 YFSETQ. The CDR3 DNA follows: TGCGCCAGCAGACCTTCAACAGGAACGTCTAGCACAGATACGCAGTATTTT. Encoded protein: CASRPSTGTSSTDTQYF.

This chain links TRBV5-6 with TRBJ1-4; tentatively, D is TRBD1 (6 bases). From germline, CDR1 is SGHDT and CDR2 YYEEEE. The CDR3 loop spans 15 amino acids. The germline V and J ends were trimmed by 0 bases and 4 bases, with 10 bases remaining between them. CDR3: CASSLGAGVNEKLFF. As DNA, the CDR3 is TGTGCCAGCAGCTTGGGGGCAGGGGTTAATGAAAAACTGTTTTTT.

As DNA, the CDR3 is TGTGCCACCACGGACATTAGCACAGATACGCAGTATTTT. Its translation is CATTDISTDTQYF. J is TRBJ2-3 and V is TRBV24-1; tentatively, D is TRBD1 (5 bases). Per germline, CDR1 KGHDR and CDR2 SFDVKD. V was cut by 8 bases and J by 0 bases, with 8 bases left in between. The length of the CDR3 is 13 residues.

V usage is TRBV11-2 and J usage is TRBJ2-3; weak D call: TRBD1 (6 bases). The CDR3 spans 16 residues. Germline V gene sequence: CDR1 SGHAT, CDR2 FQNNGV. Trimming shortened V by 4 bases and J by 3 bases, and 17 bases separated the two germline ends. The CDR3 nucleotides read TGTGCCAGCAGCTCGATACAGGGTGCGTGGACAGATACGCAGTATTTT. Encoded protein: CASSSIQGAWTDTQYF.

The genes are TRBV28 and TRBJ2-7; TRBD1 agrees at 7 bases. After removal of 10 bases from V and 0 bases from J, the junction contained 9 bases not matched to a gene. Germline V gene lookup returns CDR1 MDHEN and CDR2 SYDVKM. The CDR3 totals 14 residues. In nucleotides, the CDR3 is TGTGCCATATCGGGACAGCCTATCTCCTACGAGCAGTACTTC. It encodes CAISGQPISYEQYF.

The genes are TRBV7-2 and TRBJ2-5, with D possibly matching TRBD2 (5 bases). The CDR3 totals 14 residues. Trimming took off 5 bases at V and 7 bases at J, with 17 bases between the two ends. Germline-derived CDR1 and CDR2 are SGHTA and FQGNSA. CDR3 DNA sequence: TGTGCCAGCAGCCCCCGTCCCCACCGGGGGACCCAGTACTTC. This sequence encodes CASSPRPHRGTQYF.

This clone was detected only once. This specimen includes other DNA sequences encoding the same CDR3. V gene TRBV7-2 combines with J gene TRBJ1-6, with a weak D call TRBD1 (5 bases). The germline V and J ends were trimmed by 4 bases and 0 bases, with 13 bases remaining between them. The CDR3 runs to 17 residues. Per the germline V gene, CDR1 is SGHTA and CDR2 is FQGNSA. The CDR3 protein is CASSSLGPSSYNSPLHF. The CDR3 nucleotides are TGTGCCAGCAGCTCGCTGGGGCCGAGCTCCTATAATTCACCCCTCCACTTT.

The J gene is TRBJ1-2, the V gene TRBV6-5, with D hard to call. The germline gives CDR1 MNHEY, CDR2 SVGAGI. V was pared by 4 bases and J by 6 bases, with 18 bases between. The CDR3 is made up of 15 amino acids. CDR3 in amino acids: CASSSLSERPHGYTF. CDR3 in DNA: TGTGCCAGCAGTTCCTTGTCCGAGAGGCCCCATGGCTACACCTTC.

This sequence joins TRBV14 and TRBJ2-1; TRBD2 agrees at 8 bases. With V trimmed by 4 bases and J by 9 bases, 11 bases remained unmatched. Germline values: CDR1 SGHDN, CDR2 FVKESK. This CDR3 contains 15 residues. The CDR3 loop is CASSLYRTSSSEQFF. The CDR3 DNA sequence: TGTGCCAGCAGCCTTTACCGGACTAGCAGTAGTGAGCAGTTCTTC.

V gene TRBV30 combines with J gene TRBJ2-2, with 7 positions matching TRBD1. The CDR3 is made up of 14 amino acids. Germline V gene data show CDR1 as GTSNPN and CDR2 as SVGIG (reference sequence). The ends lost 3 bases at V and 4 bases at J; junction bases unmatched: 5. CDR3 bases: TGTGCCTGGAGGAGACAGGGAGTCACCGGGGAGCTGTTTTTT. Translating it yields CAWRRQGVTGELFF.

The chain joins TRBV2 to TRBJ2-7, with unresolved D. The CDR3 sequence is 12 residues long. CDR1 and CDR2 (germline): SNHLY, FYNNEI. Trimming took 7 bases from V and 0 from J, leaving 7 bases between them. The CDR3 DNA sequence: TGTGCCAGCACCGACAACTCCTACGAGCAGTACTTC. It translates to CASTDNSYEQYF.

This clone turned up a few times. The chain has TRBV19 and TRBJ1-2; D ambiguous. V lost 8 bases and J lost 2, with 15 bases in between. There are 14 residues in the CDR3. Germline V gene sequence: CDR1 LNHDA, CDR2 SQIVND (reference sequence). The CDR3 DNA follows: TGTGCCAGTCAAGTACAAGGACTAAACTATGGCTACACCTTC. Amino acid sequence: CASQVQGLNYGYTF. Together with reference TRBV19 and TRBJ1-2, the CDR3 gives the full variable domain: DGGITQSPKYLFRKEGQNVTLSCEQNLNHDAMYWYRQDPGQGLRLIYYSQIVNDFQKGDIAEGYSVSREKKESFPLTVTSAQKNPTAFYLCASQVQGLNYGYTFGSGTRLTVV.